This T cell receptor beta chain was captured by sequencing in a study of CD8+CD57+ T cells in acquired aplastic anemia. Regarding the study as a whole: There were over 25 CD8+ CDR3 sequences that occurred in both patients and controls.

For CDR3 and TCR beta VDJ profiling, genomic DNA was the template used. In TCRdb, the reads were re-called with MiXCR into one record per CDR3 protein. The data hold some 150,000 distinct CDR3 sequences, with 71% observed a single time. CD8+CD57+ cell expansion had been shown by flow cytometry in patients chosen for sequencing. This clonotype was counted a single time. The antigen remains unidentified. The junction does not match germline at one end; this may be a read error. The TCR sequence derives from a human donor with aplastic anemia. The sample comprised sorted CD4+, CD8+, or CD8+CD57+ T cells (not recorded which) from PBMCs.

DNA for the CDR3: TGTGCTAGCAGCCAGGGGCCAGGAGGGGAGCAGTTCTTC. Residues: CASSQGPGGEQFF. The chain has TRBV7-9 and TRBJ2-1, with D possibly being TRBD1 or TRBD2 (6 bases each). The CDR3 has 13 amino acids. Germline CDR1 and CDR2: SEHNR and FQNEAQ (reference sequence).